The 25 T cell receptor beta chains given below trace back to one sample, sequenced in a study of blood T cell repertoires in COVID-19. The table came from immunoSEQ multiplex PCR; TCRdb's copy has only in-frame clones and leaves some out. The sample has some 300,000 clones, 85% to 90% seen once; the top ten hold roughly 5.9%. Sequenced sample: peripheral blood. The receptors derive from a woman aged 45 to 65 with COVID-19, enrolled during active disease.

The V and J genes are TRBV7-9 and TRBJ2-3; D perhaps matches TRBD2 (5 bases). With 5 bases removed from V and 0 bases from J, the gap between germline ends came to 9 bases. Germline V gene lookup returns CDR1 SEHNR and CDR2 FQNEAQ (reference sequence). The CDR3 extends over 14 amino acids. In DNA, the CDR3 is TGTGCCAGCAGCCGGACGGGGAGCACAGATACGCAGTATTTT. Translating it yields CASSRTGSTDTQYF.

The V gene is TRBV11-3, the J gene TRBJ2-1; 7 bases map to TRBD1. CDR1 is SGHNT, CDR2 YENEEA, per germline. This CDR3 spans 17 amino acids. The trim removed 1 base at V and 4 bases at J, leaving 10 bases unmatched. The CDR3 nucleotides read TGTGCCAGCAGCTTAGTGTTCGCCGAGGGGGCTTACAATGAGCAGTTCTTC. Translated: CASSLVFAEGAYNEQFF. Drawing the rest from reference TRBV11-3 and TRBJ2-1, the complete variable domain is EAGVVQSPRYKIIEKKQPVAFWCNPISGHNTLYWYLQNLGQGPELLIRYENEEAVDDSQLPKDRFSAERLKGVDSTLKIQPAELGDSAVYLCASSLVFAEGAYNEQFFGPGTRLTVL.

This clone has just one count. The chain couples TRBV19 to TRBJ2-2, with a possible D match to TRBD1 (5 bases). Germline V gene data show CDR1 as LNHDA and CDR2 as SQIVND (reference sequence). The CDR3 runs 17 residues. Trimming removed 3 bases at V and 2 bases at J, with 16 bases between. The CDR3 reads CASSIYQGEINTGELFF. The DNA of the CDR3 is TGTGCCAGTAGTATCTATCAGGGTGAAATTAACACCGGGGAGCTGTTTTTT.

The chain joins TRBV21-1 to TRBJ1-5; TRBD1, the table's D call, was not compared with the DNA. TRBV21-1 is a recognized pseudogene. The CDR3 is 17 residues long. The CDR3 DNA sequence: TGTGCCAGCAGCACTATGGGGGTGGTCAGGGGGCCTCAGCCCCAGCATTTT. Protein product: CASSTMGVVRGPQPQHF.

V and J are TRBV14 and TRBJ2-5; possible D gene TRBD2, 5 bases. The CDR3 extends over 13 amino acids. The V end lost 0 bases, the J end lost 7 bases, and 9 bases lay between the germline ends. In germline, CDR1 is SGHDN, CDR2 FVKESK. The CDR3 protein is CASSQDAGRTQYF. CDR3 nucleotide sequence: TGTGCCAGCAGCCAAGACGCGGGTAGGACCCAGTACTTC.

This chain joins TRBV5-7 and TRBJ2-3, with 7 bases that match TRBD1. TRBV5-7 is identified as an open reading frame with a role that is uncertain. The CDR3 contains 16 residues. Germline trimming cut 2 bases from V and 1 base from J; bases unmatched to any gene: 7. In DNA form, the CDR3 reads TGTGCCAGCAGCTTACAGGGGAACGACGGCACAGATACGCAGTATTTT. As protein: CASSLQGNDGTDTQYF.

As for this clone: Other DNA sequences in the same sample also yield this CDR3. V gene TRBV2 combines with J gene TRBJ1-5, with a tentative D call TRBD1 (5 bases). With 3 bases removed from V and 2 bases from J, the gap between germline ends came to 5 bases. Per germline, CDR1 SNHLY and CDR2 FYNNEI. The CDR3 has 13 amino acids. In DNA, the CDR3 is TGTGCCAGCAGTGACAGGGGCAATCAGCCCCAGCATTTT. This gives the protein CASSDRGNQPQHF.

This clone was seen only once. DNA for the CDR3: TGTGCCAGCTCAGAATTGACTAGCGGGAGAAGAAAGACCCAGTACTTC. Protein sequence: CASSELTSGRRKTQYF. The V and J genes are TRBV18 and TRBJ2-5; 12 bases map to TRBD2. V shed 5 bases and J 6 bases; nucleotides not matched to a gene: 10. In germline, CDR1 is KGHSH, CDR2 LQKENI. This CDR3 has 16 amino acids.

This chain connects TRBV5-1 to TRBJ2-5, with 9 nucleotides matching TRBD1. Germline V gene sequence: CDR1 SGHRS, CDR2 YFSETQ. Trimming cost V 7 bases and J 0 bases; bases outside gene matches: 4. This CDR3 has 14 residues. Here the CDR3 reads CASSGQGNQETQYF. CDR3 sequence (DNA): TGCGCCAGCTCAGGACAGGGGAACCAAGAGACCCAGTACTTC.

The chain combines TRBV4-1 with TRBJ2-1, with 10 bases fitting TRBD2. Germline CDR1 and CDR2: MGHRA and YSYEKL. The CDR3 is 18 amino acids. Trimming took 4 bases from V and 8 from J; bases not matched to a gene: 17. The CDR3 here is CASSRLAGARFGDDEQFF. DNA for the CDR3: TGCGCCAGCAGCCGCCTAGCGGGAGCCCGCTTCGGGGACGATGAGCAGTTCTTC.

This clone was observed a few times. The rearrangement links TRBV7-6 to TRBJ2-2, with 14 bases lining up with TRBD2. V lost 5 bases, J lost 5 bases, and 16 bases stayed unmatched. The germline V gene has CDR1 SGHVS and CDR2 FNYEAQ. The CDR3 is 20 residues long. The CDR3 protein is CASSPWGRGLAGVRTGELFF. For the CDR3, the DNA is TGTGCCAGCAGCCCTTGGGGGCGGGGACTAGCGGGAGTAAGGACCGGGGAGCTGTTTTTT.

The chain joins TRBV19 to TRBJ1-1; D perhaps matches TRBD1 (5 bases). Germline V gene data show CDR1 as LNHDA and CDR2 as SQIVND (reference sequence). CDR3 length: 13 residues. Trimming removed 7 bases from V and 5 bases from J, with 14 bases in between. In nucleotides, the CDR3 is TGTGCCAGTATTTTCGGGGGAGGGACTGAAGCTTTCTTT. This codes for CASIFGGGTEAFF.

V and J are TRBV27 and TRBJ2-7; tentatively, D is TRBD2 (7 bases). CDR3 size: 13 residues. Germline CDR1 and CDR2: MNHEY and SMNVEV (reference sequence). Trimming left V 7 bases short and J 9 bases short, with 19 bases between. CDR3 in DNA: TGTGCCAGCACCCCCGGGGGAGGGGGAAGGCAGTACTTC. It yields the protein CASTPGGGGRQYF.

The sample holds one count of this clone. The chain recombines TRBV3-1 (or the pseudogene TRBV3-2) with TRBJ2-2, with a tentative D call TRBD1 (6 bases). The germline CDR1 and CDR2 sequences are LGHDT and YNNKEL (reference sequence). The V end was cut by 3 bases, the J end by 7 bases, with 15 bases between. The CDR3 loop spans 15 amino acids. Here the CDR3 DNA reads TGTGCCAGCAGCCACCCCGGAACAGGGCACGGGGAGCTGTTTTTT. Protein product: CASSHPGTGHGELFF.

This clone was detected once. The chain couples TRBV6-5 to TRBJ2-2; D is possibly TRBD2 (6 bases). Germline values: CDR1 MNHEY, CDR2 SVGAGI. V lost 5 bases to trimming and J lost 6 bases, with 13 bases between them. This CDR3 has 14 residues. CDR3 sequence (DNA): TGTGCCAGCAGTCTGGGACTTACCCCCGGGGAGCTGTTTTTT. Protein product: CASSLGLTPGELFF.

V gene TRBV4-1 combines with J gene TRBJ2-7; 10 bases line up with TRBD1. Germline assignment: CDR1 MGHRA and CDR2 YSYEKL. This CDR3 spans 15 amino acids. V lost 1 base to trimming and J lost 2 bases; unmatched junction nucleotides: 2. The chain's CDR3 is CASSQGGQGAYEQYF. DNA of the CDR3: TGCGCCAGCAGCCAAGGTGGACAGGGGGCCTACGAGCAGTACTTC.

This chain connects TRBV15 to TRBJ2-3; tentatively, D is TRBD2 (5 bases). The CDR3 has 15 residues. The germline CDR1 and CDR2 sequences are LNHNV and YYDKDF (reference sequence). Trimming stripped 1 base from V and 0 bases from J, with 8 bases between. DNA of the CDR3: TGTGCCACCAGCAGAGCCGCGGGTAGCACAGATACGCAGTATTTT. It is translated as CATSRAAGSTDTQYF.

The genes are TRBV15 and TRBJ1-1; tentative D call: TRBD1 (6 bases). CDR3 length equals 13 residues. Trimming took off 1 base at V and 11 bases at J, with 14 bases between the two ends. Germline-derived CDR1 and CDR2 are LNHNV and YYDKDF (reference sequence). This chain's CDR3 is CATSRGTGPYAFF. The CDR3 region has the DNA TGTGCCACCAGCAGAGGTACAGGGCCTTACGCTTTCTTT.

The chain recombines TRBV7-2 with TRBJ1-4, with no clear D. The V and J ends lost 1 base and 5 bases respectively, with 11 bases between them. The CDR3 extends over 15 amino acids. Germline V gives CDR1 SGHTA, CDR2 FQGNSA. Written as DNA, the CDR3 is TGTGCCAGCAGCTTAGTCCCTGGAGGGAATGAAAAACTGTTTTTT. This gives the protein CASSLVPGGNEKLFF.

The chain employs TRBV30 and TRBJ1-1; D remains unclear. The CDR3 extends over 13 amino acids. Looked up from germline, CDR1 is GTSNPN and CDR2 is SVGIG (reference sequence). Deletions cut 3 bases from V and 1 base from J, with 9 bases between. The chain's CDR3 is CAWSYTENTEAFF. In DNA, the CDR3 is TGTGCCTGGAGCTATACAGAGAACACTGAAGCTTTCTTT.

The rearrangement links TRBV19 to TRBJ2-7; D possibly corresponds to TRBD1 (6 bases). V was pared by 5 bases and J by 3 bases, with 8 bases between. The germline gives CDR1 LNHDA, CDR2 SQIVND (reference sequence). CDR3 length: 12 amino acids. The CDR3 DNA is TGTGCCAGTAGTCGGGGACACTACGAGCAGTACTTC. It specifies CASSRGHYEQYF.

This chain links TRBV5-4 with TRBJ2-7, with 9 nucleotides matching TRBD1. Germline-derived CDR1 and CDR2 are SGHNT and YYREEE (reference sequence). The CDR3 totals 17 residues. V dropped 4 bases and J dropped 1; count of bases not matched to a gene: 12. In nucleotides, the CDR3 is TGTGCCAGCAGCAATATGCGGGGGACAGGGTTGTCCTACGAGCAGTACTTC. It translates to CASSNMRGTGLSYEQYF.

The chain employs TRBV6-5 and TRBJ2-5; 14 nucleotides agree with TRBD2. Germline V gene data show CDR1 as MNHEY and CDR2 as SVGAGI. The ends lost 5 bases at V and 4 bases at J; junction bases unmatched: 3. This CDR3 has 15 amino acids. The CDR3 DNA reads TGTGCCAGCAGTCCGGGACTAGCGGGAGTAGAGACCCAGTACTTC. Residues: CASSPGLAGVETQYF.

The chain links TRBV9 to TRBJ2-2; perhaps TRBD1 as D (6 bases). V lost 0 bases, J lost 7 bases, and 13 bases lay in between. The CDR3 is made up of 15 amino acids. Looked up from germline, CDR1 is SGDLS and CDR2 is YYNGEE. The CDR3: CASSVEAGADGELFF. CDR3 bases: TGTGCCAGCAGCGTAGAGGCAGGGGCGGACGGGGAGCTGTTTTTT.

This chain links TRBV10-3 with TRBJ2-2; TRBD1 is a possible D gene (5 bases). The length of the CDR3 is 15 residues. V was pared by 2 bases and J by 3 bases, with 10 bases between. From germline, CDR1 is ENHRY and CDR2 SYGVKD. In DNA, the CDR3 is TGTGCCATCAGTGAGACAGGTCAGGACACCGGGGAGCTGTTTTTT. This translates into CAISETGQDTGELFF.